Following are 17 T cell receptor beta chains from one sample sequenced in a study of blood T cell repertoires in COVID-19. Assay used: immunoSEQ multiplex PCR; TCRdb lists only in-frame clones, some missing. The repertoire has 200,000 to 300,000 clones, roughly 91% of them found once; the top ten carry around 0.86%. Sequenced material: peripheral blood. These receptors were collected from a man aged 25 to 45 with COVID-19, enrolled during active disease.

The CDR3 sequence is CASSEALRDRGSDNEKLFF. DNA for the CDR3: TGCGCCAGCAGTGAGGCGCTAAGGGACAGGGGGTCCGATAATGAAAAACTGTTTTTT. The V call is TRBV10-1, the J call TRBJ1-4; 11 bases map to TRBD1. Germline assignment: CDR1 WNHNN and CDR2 SYGVQD (reference sequence). The CDR3 runs to 19 residues. Unmatched junction bases numbered 12, after V lost 2 bases and J lost 4 bases.

The chain links TRBV11-2 to TRBJ2-5; D is uncertain. Germline V gene sequence: CDR1 SGHAT, CDR2 FQNNGV. The CDR3 is made up of 14 amino acids. Deletions cut 3 bases from V and 7 bases from J, with 15 bases between. The CDR3 DNA reads as TGTGCCAGCAGCTTTGGTACACCCGCAGGGACCCAGTACTTC. This sequence encodes CASSFGTPAGTQYF.

In DNA, the CDR3 is TGCGCCAGCAGCCAAGATTGGCGTACGGAGAACTATGGCTACACCTTC. This translates into CASSQDWRTENYGYTF. J is TRBJ1-2 and V is TRBV4-1, with unresolved D. Germline loops: CDR1 MGHRA, CDR2 YSYEKL. The CDR3 runs to 16 residues. V gave up 0 bases and J gave up 2 bases, with 13 bases separating them.

This clone was observed once. This rearrangement joins TRBV18 to TRBJ1-2; 7 bases align to TRBD1. J lost 4 bases, V lost 3 bases, and 14 bases had no gene match. There are 17 residues in the CDR3. Germline V gives CDR1 KGHSH, CDR2 LQKENI. Here the CDR3 reads CASSPLPHDRVSYGYTF. CDR3 bases: TGTGCCAGCTCACCTCTACCTCACGACAGGGTCAGCTATGGCTACACCTTC.

The gene calls are TRBV2 and TRBJ2-2; 7 nucleotides agree with TRBD1. Germline V gene data show CDR1 as SNHLY and CDR2 as FYNNEI. The CDR3 covers 14 residues. Germline trimming cut 4 bases from V and 1 base from J; bases unmatched to any gene: 0. CDR3 loop: CASSGQGNTGELFF. The CDR3 DNA follows: TGTGCCAGCAGTGGACAGGGGAACACCGGGGAGCTGTTTTTT.

CDR3 DNA: TGCGCCAGCAGCCAAGAAGGGGAAACGTATGGCTACACCTTC. It specifies CASSQEGETYGYTF. The chain has TRBV4-1 and TRBJ1-2; D is perhaps TRBD1 (5 bases). Deletions cut 0 bases from V and 5 bases from J, with 10 bases between. The CDR3 is 14 amino acids. Per the germline V gene, CDR1 is MGHRA and CDR2 is YSYEKL.

V is TRBV19 and J is TRBJ2-4; the match to TRBD1 covers 7 bases. Germline CDR1 LNHDA, CDR2 SQIVND (reference sequence). This CDR3 has 13 residues. V shed 6 bases and J 5 bases; nucleotides not matched to a gene: 4. The CDR3 loop reads CASRAGTENIQYF. CDR3 in DNA: TGTGCCAGTAGGGCCGGGACAGAAAACATTCAGTACTTC.

This clone was seen more than once but under ten times. The chain combines TRBV7-2 with TRBJ1-1, with 7 positions matching TRBD1. Trimming removed 5 bases from V and 8 bases from J; junction bases left unmatched: 14. The CDR3 runs to 15 residues. Germline CDR1 is SGHTA and CDR2 is FQGNSA. The CDR3 here is CASSPMGQQLIEAFF. CDR3 DNA: TGTGCCAGCAGCCCCATGGGACAGCAACTTATCGAAGCTTTCTTT.

The chain links TRBV27 to TRBJ2-3, with TRBD1 matching 7 bases. V shed 4 bases and J 2 bases; nucleotides not matched to a gene: 9. Germline V CDR1 and CDR2: MNHEY, SMNVEV (reference sequence). The CDR3 spans 16 residues. The CDR3 DNA sequence: TGTGCCAGCAGTTCCCAACAGGGGATCATCACAGATACGCAGTATTTT. It codes for CASSSQQGIITDTQYF.

This clone was counted once. The chain links TRBV5-1 to TRBJ2-1; TRBD2 might be the D (6 bases). The germline CDR1 and CDR2 sequences are SGHRS and YFSETQ. This CDR3 region has 16 residues. Deletions cut 0 bases from V and 8 bases from J, with 18 bases between. DNA of the CDR3: TGCGCCAGCAGCTTGGAACGCGGGGTGGTTTCCGATGAGCAGTTCTTC. Translating it yields CASSLERGVVSDEQFF.

The J gene is TRBJ2-5, the V gene TRBV9, with 9 bases lining up with TRBD2. Per the germline V gene, CDR1 is SGDLS and CDR2 is YYNGEE. After removal of 4 bases from V and 2 bases from J, the junction contained 9 bases not matched to a gene. CDR3 length: 16 amino acids. The CDR3 DNA sequence: TGTGCCAGCAGCTTTGGACTAGCGTTGGATCAAGAGACCCAGTACTTC. This gives the protein CASSFGLALDQETQYF.

The chain employs TRBV19 and TRBJ2-1; 14 nucleotides line up with TRBD2. CDR1 and CDR2 from the germline V gene are LNHDA and SQIVND (reference sequence). This CDR3 spans 17 amino acids. Losses at the gene ends were 5 bases for V and 1 base for J; bases not matched to a gene: 4. In DNA, the CDR3 is TGTGCCAGTAGTCTAAGGACTAGCGGGGGGTCCTACAATGAGCAGTTCTTC. Amino acids: CASSLRTSGGSYNEQFF.

The CDR3 region has the DNA TGTGCCAGCAGCTTAGATTGGACAGGGGGCAGAGAAGGTGAAAAACTGTTTTTT. Encoded protein: CASSLDWTGGREGEKLFF. The chain couples TRBV7-9 to TRBJ1-4; TRBD1 matches at 11 bases. This CDR3 spans 18 amino acids. The junction had 11 bases not matched to a gene; V was cut back by 1 base and J by 7 bases. Germline CDR1 is SEHNR and CDR2 is FQNEAQ (reference sequence).

The chain is built from TRBV7-9 and TRBJ2-7, with D perhaps TRBD1 (5 bases). The CDR3 extends over 15 amino acids. Per germline, CDR1 SEHNR and CDR2 FQNEAQ (reference sequence). Trimming left V 5 bases short and J 2 bases short, with 16 bases between. The CDR3 DNA is TGTGCCAGCAGCCCCGACAGTCAAAGGACCTACGAGCAGTACTTC. This gives the protein CASSPDSQRTYEQYF. Using reference TRBV7-9 and TRBJ2-7 for the parts outside the CDR3, the full variable domain is DTGVSQNPRHKITKRGQNVTFRCDPISEHNRLYWYRQTLGQGPEFLTYFQNEAQLEKSRLLSDRFSAERPKGSFSTLEIQRTEQGDSAMYLCASSPDSQRTYEQYFGPGTRLTVT.

V is TRBV3-1 (or the pseudogene TRBV3-2) and J is TRBJ2-7, with 10 bases that match TRBD2. CDR3 size: 16 residues. CDR1 and CDR2 from the germline V gene are LGHDT and YNNKEL (reference sequence). V shed 3 bases, J shed 5 bases, and the junction held 10 bases outside the gene matches. Here the CDR3 reads CASSQPALAGVHEQYF. The CDR3 bases are TGTGCCAGCAGCCAGCCAGCTCTAGCGGGGGTCCACGAGCAGTACTTC.

The genes are TRBV11-2 and TRBJ2-7; TRBD2 matches 10 bases. Losses at the gene ends were 5 bases for V and 3 bases for J; bases not matched to a gene: 4. Per germline, CDR1 SGHAT and CDR2 FQNNGV. The CDR3 sequence is 14 residues long. The CDR3 DNA reads TGTGCCAGCAGCCGCCTAGCGGGGGACTACGAGCAGTACTTC. Its translation: CASSRLAGDYEQYF.

The chain couples TRBV5-6 to TRBJ1-2; weak D call: TRBD1 (5 bases). CDR1 is SGHDT, CDR2 YYEEEE, per germline. The V and J ends lost 7 bases and 8 bases respectively, with 12 bases between them. The CDR3 length is 11 residues. The CDR3 DNA reads as TGTGCCAGCGGGCAGGGCAACGGCTACACCTTC. Encoded protein: CASGQGNGYTF.